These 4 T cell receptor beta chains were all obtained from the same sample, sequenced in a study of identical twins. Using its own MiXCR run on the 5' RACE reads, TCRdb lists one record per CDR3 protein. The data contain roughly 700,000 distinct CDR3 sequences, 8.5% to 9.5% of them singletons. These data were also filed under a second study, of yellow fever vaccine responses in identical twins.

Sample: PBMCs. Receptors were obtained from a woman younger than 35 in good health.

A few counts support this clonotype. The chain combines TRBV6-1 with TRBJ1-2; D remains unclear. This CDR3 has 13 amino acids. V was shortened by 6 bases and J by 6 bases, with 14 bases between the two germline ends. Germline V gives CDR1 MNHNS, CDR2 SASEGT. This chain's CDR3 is CASRPQVRDGYTF. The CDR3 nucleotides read TGTGCCAGCAGACCCCAGGTGCGCGATGGCTACACCTTC.

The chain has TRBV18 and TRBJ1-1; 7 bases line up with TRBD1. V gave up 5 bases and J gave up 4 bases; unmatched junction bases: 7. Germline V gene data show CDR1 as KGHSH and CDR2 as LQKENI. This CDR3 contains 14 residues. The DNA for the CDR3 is TGTGCCAGCTCAACCCAGGGGGTAGGCACTGAAGCTTTCTTT. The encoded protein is CASSTQGVGTEAFF.

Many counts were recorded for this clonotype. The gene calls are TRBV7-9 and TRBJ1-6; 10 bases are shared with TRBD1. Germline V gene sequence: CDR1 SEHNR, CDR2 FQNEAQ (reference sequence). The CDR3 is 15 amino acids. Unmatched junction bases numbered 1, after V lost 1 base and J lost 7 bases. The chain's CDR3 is CASSLGGQGNSPLHF. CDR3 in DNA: TGTGCCAGCAGCTTAGGGGGACAGGGGAATTCACCCCTCCACTTT.

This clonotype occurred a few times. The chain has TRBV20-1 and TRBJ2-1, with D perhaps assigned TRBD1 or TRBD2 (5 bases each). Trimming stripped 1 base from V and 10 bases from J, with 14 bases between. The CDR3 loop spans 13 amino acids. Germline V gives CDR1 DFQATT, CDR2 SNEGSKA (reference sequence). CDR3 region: CSARAVRDVEQFF. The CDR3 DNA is TGCAGTGCTAGAGCCGTCAGGGACGTAGAGCAGTTCTTC.